The 32 T cell receptor beta chains below all came from one sample that was sequenced in a study of CD8+CD57+ T cells in acquired aplastic anemia. Patients picked for sequencing had shown CD8+CD57+ cell expansion detected by flow cytometry. Genomic DNA acted as the template from which TCR beta VDJ combination and CDR3 sequence profiling were carried out. TCRdb itself ran the reads through MiXCR, one entry per CDR3 protein. Of 250,000 to 350,000 distinct CDR3 sequences in the sample, 56% are singletons; the top ten hold approximately 1.3%. Sample: sorted CD4+, CD8+, or CD8+CD57+ T cells (not recorded which) from PBMCs. These receptors came from a human donor with aplastic anemia.

The chain links TRBV19 to TRBJ2-5; D gene uncertain. Trimming cost V 8 bases and J 5 bases, with 9 bases left between them. The germline V gene encodes CDR1 LNHDA and CDR2 SQIVND (reference sequence). The length of the CDR3 is 11 residues. CDR3 coding DNA: TGTGCCAGTGCCTTGGGCGAGACCCAGTACTTC. Translation gives CASALGETQYF.

This clonotype was detected many times. The gene calls are TRBV3-1 and TRBJ1-2, with D uncertain. Germline-derived CDR1 and CDR2 are LGHDT and YNNKEL (reference sequence). The CDR3 is 14 amino acids. V was trimmed by 3 bases and J by 4 bases, leaving 12 bases between them. The CDR3 DNA reads as TGTGCCAGCAGCCATCTGGCGCAAGGCTATGGCTACACCTTC. Amino acid sequence: CASSHLAQGYGYTF. The variable domain in full, completed from reference TRBV3-1 and TRBJ1-2, reads DTAVSQTPKYLVTQMGNDKSIKCEQNLGHDTMYWYKQDSKKFLKIMFSYNNKELIINETVPNRFSPKSPDKAHLNLHINSLELGDSAVYFCASSHLAQGYGYTFGSGTRLTVV.

The gene calls are TRBV7-8 and TRBJ1-5; a weak D match, TRBD1 (5 bases). Trimming cost V 5 bases and J 4 bases, with 12 bases left between them. Germline CDR1 is SGHVS and CDR2 is FQNEAQ. The length of the CDR3 is 14 residues. The CDR3 DNA reads TGTGCCAGCAGCCTCTTGCAGGGAAATCAGCCCCAGCATTTT. It is translated as CASSLLQGNQPQHF.

The J gene is TRBJ1-3, the V gene TRBV12-5; tentative D call: TRBD1 (6 bases). The V and J ends lost 7 bases and 0 bases respectively, with 10 bases between them. The CDR3 is 14 amino acids. Germline V gene sequence: CDR1 LGHNT, CDR2 FRNRAP. The CDR3 loop reads CASAKGDSGNTIYF. The CDR3 DNA reads as TGTGCTAGTGCCAAGGGGGACTCTGGAAACACCATATATTTT. The whole variable domain, filled in from reference TRBV12-5 and TRBJ1-3, reads DARVTQTPRHKVTEMGQEVTMRCQPILGHNTVFWYRQTMMQGLELLAYFRNRAPLDDSGMPKDRFSAEMPDATLATLKIQPSEPRDSAVYFCASAKGDSGNTIYFGEGSWLTVV.

This clonotype was detected only once. The chain joins TRBV9 to TRBJ2-5; 11 bases fit TRBD1. With 0 bases clipped from V and 4 bases from J, the junction kept 8 bases outside the gene matches. Germline CDR1 SGDLS, CDR2 YYNGEE. CDR3 length equals 17 residues. The CDR3 protein is CASSVGVGTGGRETQYF. The CDR3 DNA follows: TGTGCCAGCAGCGTAGGGGTCGGGACAGGGGGGCGAGAGACCCAGTACTTC.

A few counts support this clonotype. This chain joins TRBV6-1 and TRBJ1-6; D may be TRBD1 (6 bases). The CDR3 runs 15 residues. Germline-derived CDR1 and CDR2 are MNHNS and SASEGT. V was shortened by 0 bases and J by 7 bases, with 10 bases between the two germline ends. The CDR3 DNA reads as TGTGCCAGCAGTGAAGCCGGGACAAGGAATTCACCCCTCCACTTT. This gives the protein CASSEAGTRNSPLHF.

J is TRBJ1-6 and V is TRBV7-8; possible D gene TRBD1, 5 bases. The CDR3 spans 15 residues. Germline V lookup: CDR1 SGHVS, CDR2 FQNEAQ. V shed 5 bases and J shed 9 bases, with 17 bases lying between them. In DNA form, the CDR3 reads TGTGCCAGCAGCATGGCCGACAGCCGCGGTTCACCCCTCCACTTT. This encodes CASSMADSRGSPLHF.

This clonotype was seen repeatedly, ten times or more. The chain recombines TRBV12-3 or TRBV12-4 with TRBJ2-2; TRBD2 matches at 8 bases. V dropped 6 bases and J dropped 2; count of bases not matched to a gene: 11. The CDR3 contains 17 residues. The CDR3 spells CASRPSYGRENTGELFF. The DNA for the CDR3 is TGTGCCAGCAGGCCTAGCTACGGGAGGGAAAACACCGGGGAGCTGTTTTTT.

The chain uses TRBV7-9 and TRBJ2-1, with D unclear. CDR1 SEHNR and CDR2 FQNEAQ come from the germline V gene (reference sequence). The CDR3 is 17 amino acids. V was shortened by 5 bases and J by 0 bases, with 17 bases between the two germline ends. The CDR3: CASSSPRDWSSYNEQFF. In nucleotides, the CDR3 is TGTGCCAGCAGCAGCCCCAGAGACTGGAGCTCCTACAATGAGCAGTTCTTC.

This clonotype has at least ten counts. The chain links TRBV6-1 to TRBJ1-2; D ambiguous. CDR3 size: 13 residues. V was cut by 1 base and J by 0 bases, with 3 bases left in between. The germline gives CDR1 MNHNS, CDR2 SASEGT. CDR3 in amino acids: CASSEGANYGYTF. DNA of the CDR3: TGTGCCAGCAGTGAAGGGGCTAACTATGGCTACACCTTC.

On this clonotype itself: Given the absence of the conserved phenylalanine or tryptophan at the CDR3 end, a read error is likely. The chain couples TRBV20-1 to TRBJ2-7; 12 nucleotides line up with TRBD2. This CDR3 is built from 16 residues. Germline CDR1 reads DFQATT; CDR2 reads SNEGSKA (reference sequence). Trimming took 1 base from V and 1 from J; bases not matched to a gene: 5. CDR3 protein: CSARGDTSGRSYEQYS. CDR3 bases: TGCAGTGCTAGAGGGGATACTAGCGGGAGGTCCTACGAGCAGTACTCC.

This chain links TRBV20-1 with TRBJ2-3, with 9 bases lining up with TRBD2. The V and J ends lost 0 bases and 4 bases, in that order; junction bases with no gene match: 5. In germline, CDR1 is DFQATT, CDR2 SNEGSKA (reference sequence). CDR3 length: 15 amino acids. CDR3 DNA sequence: TGCAGTGCTAGAGACCCTCAGCGGGGGGCAGATACGCAGTATTTT. It specifies CSARDPQRGADTQYF.

This clonotype appeared a single time. This rearrangement joins TRBV20-1 to TRBJ2-7; 14 nucleotides match TRBD2. The trim removed 4 bases at V and 6 bases at J, leaving 8 bases unmatched. The CDR3 runs 15 residues. The V gene's germline CDR1 is DFQATT and CDR2 SNEGSKA (reference sequence). The CDR3 protein is CSATSPGLAGVEQYF. The CDR3 bases are TGCAGTGCTACCAGTCCGGGACTAGCGGGAGTCGAGCAGTACTTC.

The chain has TRBV5-1 and TRBJ1-2, with D perhaps matching TRBD1 (5 bases). The CDR3 is made up of 14 amino acids. The V and J ends lost 0 bases and 4 bases respectively, with 10 bases between them. Germline V CDR1 and CDR2: SGHRS, YFSETQ. CDR3 DNA: TGCGCCAGCAGCTTGGAGGGGACGAGCTATGGCTACACCTTC. This encodes CASSLEGTSYGYTF.

About this clonotype itself: Without the conserved terminal phenylalanine or tryptophan, this CDR3 likely stems from a read error. This sequence joins TRBV10-2 and TRBJ2-7, with D unresolved. Trimming removed 3 bases from V and 3 bases from J, with 12 bases in between. From germline, CDR1 is WSHSY and CDR2 SAAADI. There are 14 residues in the CDR3. This CDR3 reads CASSDSDLGYEQYS. In DNA form, the CDR3 reads TGCGCCAGCAGTGATTCTGATCTAGGCTACGAGCAGTACTCC.

The chain carries TRBV20-1 and TRBJ2-7, with D perhaps matching TRBD1 (6 bases). Germline V gives CDR1 DFQATT, CDR2 SNEGSKA (reference sequence). This CDR3 has 13 residues. V was cut by 6 bases and J by 2 bases, with 14 bases left in between. The CDR3 reads CSAPPTGTYEQYF. As DNA, the CDR3 is TGCAGTGCCCCACCGACAGGTACCTACGAGCAGTACTTC.

This clonotype was counted many times. The chain has TRBV4-2 and TRBJ2-7, with D hard to call. The CDR3 sequence is 16 residues long. Germline CDR1 reads LGHNA; CDR2 reads YNFKEQ. The V end was cut by 0 bases, the J end by 8 bases, with 20 bases between. The CDR3 DNA follows: TGTGCCAGCAGCCAAGATCCGGGCGATGGTAGAAAGAAGCAGTACTTC. This encodes CASSQDPGDGRKKQYF.

Here the CDR3 reads CASSFFTSATHTDTQYF. CDR3 DNA: TGTGCCAGCAGTTTTTTTACTAGCGCCACCCACACAGATACGCAGTATTTT. The chain recombines TRBV12-3 or TRBV12-4 with TRBJ2-3; 7 bases fit TRBD2. The CDR3 covers 17 residues. V was pared by 3 bases and J by 2 bases, with 11 bases of the junction left unmatched.

This clonotype was observed many times. The chain employs TRBV5-1 and TRBJ1-2, with a possible D match to TRBD1 (6 bases). The V gene lost 2 bases and the J gene lost 2 bases, with 10 bases spanning the gap. The germline gives CDR1 SGHRS, CDR2 YFSETQ. The CDR3 sequence is 14 residues long. As DNA, the CDR3 is TGCGCCAGCAGCTTCAACGGACAGAACTATGGCTACACCTTC. Translated, it gives CASSFNGQNYGYTF.

This chain uses TRBV24-1 with TRBJ2-6; 7 bases are a match to TRBD2. CDR1 is KGHDR and CDR2 is SFDVKD in the germline V gene. This CDR3 is built from 19 residues. J lost 5 bases, V lost 5 bases, and 17 bases had no gene match. CDR3 amino acids: CATSGGASAGEKWANVLTF. CDR3 bases: TGTGCCACCAGTGGGGGAGCTTCGGCGGGAGAAAAATGGGCCAACGTCCTGACTTTC.

This clonotype came up once. The gene calls are TRBV10-3 and TRBJ2-1; perhaps TRBD2 as D (7 bases). Per germline, CDR1 ENHRY and CDR2 SYGVKD. The CDR3 sequence is 15 residues long. Trimming took 8 bases from V and 6 from J, leaving 20 bases between them. The CDR3 bases are TGTGCCATCCAAAGTAGGGGGGGATTAGCCAATGAGCAGTTCTTC. As protein: CAIQSRGGLANEQFF.

This sequence joins TRBV24-1 and TRBJ2-6, with no clear D. Trimming left V 4 bases short and J 0 bases short, with 21 bases between. This CDR3 has 20 residues. CDR1 and CDR2 from the germline V gene are KGHDR and SFDVKD. The CDR3 DNA reads TGTGCCACCAGTGACTCCTTCGGTGGACCGGTCTCCTCTGGGGCCAACGTCCTGACTTTC. Translated, it gives CATSDSFGGPVSSGANVLTF.

Remarks on this clonotype: The junction shows a germline mismatch at one end, possibly a read error. The J gene is TRBJ2-1, the V gene TRBV2, with D possibly TRBD2 on 5 matching bases. This CDR3 spans 14 amino acids. Germline CDR1 reads SNHLY; CDR2 reads FYNNEI. The CDR3 spells CACGLSGSYNEQSF. CDR3 DNA: TGTGCCTGCGGACTGTCGGGCTCCTACAATGAGCAGTCCTTC.

This clonotype was detected only a few times. V is TRBV24-1 and J is TRBJ2-1; D could derive from TRBD1 or TRBD2 (5 bases each). The CDR3 runs 13 residues. Trimming pared 9 bases from V and 3 bases from J, leaving 11 bases between. CDR1 and CDR2 from the germline V gene are KGHDR and SFDVKD. CDR3 DNA sequence: TGTGCCACCCGCTCTGGGGGCTACAATGAGCAGTTCTTC. This sequence encodes CATRSGGYNEQFF.

This sequence joins TRBV2 and TRBJ2-5; 14 nucleotides align to TRBD2. CDR1 is SNHLY, CDR2 FYNNEI, per germline. The junction had 5 bases not matched to a gene; V was cut back by 3 bases and J by 5 bases. The CDR3 covers 16 residues. The CDR3: CASSETSGGVSETQYF. CDR3 in DNA: TGTGCCAGCAGTGAGACTAGCGGGGGGGTTAGTGAGACCCAGTACTTC.

The chain employs TRBV2 and TRBJ1-5, with D maybe TRBD1 (5 bases). CDR1 is SNHLY and CDR2 is FYNNEI in the germline V gene. V was shortened by 7 bases and J by 3 bases, with 10 bases between the two germline ends. This CDR3 region has 13 residues. CDR3 amino acids: CASKWTNNQPQHF. In nucleotides, the CDR3 is TGTGCCAGCAAATGGACAAACAATCAGCCCCAGCATTTT.

CDR3 nucleotides: TGTGCCAGCAGTCTGAGGATGGATGAGCAGTTCTTC. Protein sequence: CASSLRMDEQFF. The chain has TRBV9 and TRBJ2-1; D gene uncertain. Germline loops: CDR1 SGDLS, CDR2 YYNGEE. This CDR3 contains 12 residues. Trimming cost V 5 bases and J 8 bases, with 11 bases left between them.

The chain carries TRBV6-5 and TRBJ1-2; 9 bases agree with TRBD1. The CDR3 sequence is 12 residues long. Germline lookup yields CDR1 MNHEY and CDR2 SVGAGI. V lost 6 bases to trimming and J lost 11 bases; unmatched junction nucleotides: 7. This chain's CDR3 is CASRDRGEDYTF. The CDR3 nucleotides read TGTGCCAGCAGAGACAGGGGGGAAGATTACACCTTC.

V usage is TRBV7-2 and J usage is TRBJ1-5, with a weak D call TRBD1 (5 bases). Trimming stripped 7 bases from V and 4 bases from J, with 20 bases between. The CDR3 covers 16 residues. The V gene's germline CDR1 is SGHTA and CDR2 FQGNSA. CDR3 in DNA: TGTGCCAGCACCTTCGGGGGAGATTTGCGGAATCAGCCCCAGCATTTT. Translated, it gives CASTFGGDLRNQPQHF.

This clonotype showed up many times. The chain uses TRBV12-5 and TRBJ1-1; no clear D gene. V dropped 6 bases and J dropped 0 bases, with 8 bases sitting between them. The CDR3 sequence is 13 residues long. Germline CDR1 LGHNT, CDR2 FRNRAP. CDR3 protein: CASGQNMNTEAFF. The DNA of the CDR3 is TGTGCTAGTGGCCAAAATATGAACACTGAAGCTTTCTTT. Full variable domain (remainder filled in from reference TRBV12-5 and TRBJ1-1): DARVTQTPRHKVTEMGQEVTMRCQPILGHNTVFWYRQTMMQGLELLAYFRNRAPLDDSGMPKDRFSAEMPDATLATLKIQPSEPRDSAVYFCASGQNMNTEAFFGQGTRLTVV.

The CDR3 region is CASSESISSTYNEQFF. The CDR3, as DNA: TGCGCCAGCAGTGAAAGCATCTCCAGCACCTACAATGAGCAGTTCTTC. The chain recombines TRBV10-1 with TRBJ2-1; the D is unclear. Germline CDR1 WNHNN, CDR2 SYGVQD (reference sequence). CDR3 length equals 16 residues. V was pared by 3 bases and J by 2 bases, with 14 bases between.

At least ten counts were recorded for this clonotype. The rearrangement links TRBV12-3 or TRBV12-4 to TRBJ1-4; no clear D. The CDR3 is 12 residues long. Trimming stripped 6 bases from V and 6 bases from J, with 8 bases between. DNA for the CDR3: TGTGCCAGCAGCCTGATGCATGAAAAACTGTTTTTT. Translating gives CASSLMHEKLFF.